The 25 T cell receptor beta chains in this list originate from one sample, sequenced in a study of blood T cell repertoires in COVID-19 (dated by TCRdb to the early 2020s). The receptor library was made with the immunoSEQ multiplex PCR assay. The table was pulled from immuneACCESS by TCRdb, which kept in-frame rearrangements only. Such tables lose some clones; where checked, under half of the loss comes from unresolved V genes, and the rest has no known cause. In this sample the table shows 50,000 to 55,000 clones, 70% to 85% of which occur a single time. The ten largest clonotypes hold about 9.9% of the sample. The sample taken for sequencing was peripheral blood. Source of these receptors: an elderly man with COVID-19, enrolled during active disease.

V is TRBV6-4 and J is TRBJ2-2; 10 positions agree with TRBD2. Trimming removed 10 bases from V and 3 bases from J; junction bases left unmatched: 5. The CDR3 runs 14 residues. Germline V lookup: CDR1 MRHNA, CDR2 SNTAGT. CDR3 in amino acids: CATSSGSDTGELFF. CDR3 DNA: TGTGCCACTTCTAGCGGGAGCGACACCGGGGAGCTGTTTTTT.

The count of this clone is one. J is TRBJ1-5 and V is TRBV18, with D possibly matching TRBD1 (5 bases). The germline V and J ends were trimmed by 3 bases and 0 bases, with 9 bases remaining between them. The CDR3 runs 15 residues. Germline CDR1 is KGHSH and CDR2 is LQKENI. The CDR3 protein is CASSPGQGSNQPQHF. CDR3 nucleotides: TGTGCCAGCTCACCCGGGCAGGGTAGCAATCAGCCCCAGCATTTT.

The CDR3 region is CASTVEAGESTEAFF. For the CDR3, the DNA is TGTGCCAGCACCGTGGAGGCAGGGGAGAGCACTGAAGCTTTCTTT. The chain recombines TRBV6-5 with TRBJ1-1, with D possibly matching TRBD1 (6 bases). Germline V gene sequence: CDR1 MNHEY, CDR2 SVGAGI. Trimming cost V 7 bases and J 4 bases, with 19 bases left between them. The CDR3 is 15 amino acids.

The gene calls are TRBV3-1 (or the pseudogene TRBV3-2) and TRBJ1-1; D unresolved. V lost 1 base to trimming and J lost 6 bases, with 12 bases between them. Germline values: CDR1 LGHDT, CDR2 YNNKEL (reference sequence). This CDR3 is built from 14 residues. This CDR3 reads CASSQVGESSEAFF. The DNA for the CDR3 is TGTGCCAGCAGCCAAGTCGGGGAGTCTTCTGAAGCTTTCTTT.

This rearrangement joins TRBV14 to TRBJ2-3; a weak D match, TRBD2 (7 bases). From germline, CDR1 is SGHDN and CDR2 FVKESK. V lost 2 bases to trimming and J lost 0 bases, with 21 bases between them. The CDR3 is 19 residues long. CDR3 amino acids: CASSQRPGWAGASTDTQYF. CDR3 DNA sequence: TGTGCCAGCAGCCAACGCCCGGGTTGGGCGGGGGCTAGCACAGATACGCAGTATTTT.

This clone occurred a few times. V gene TRBV27 combines with J gene TRBJ2-1, with D possibly being TRBD1 (5 bases). The V gene's germline CDR1 is MNHEY and CDR2 SMNVEV (reference sequence). This CDR3 spans 14 amino acids. The ends were cut back, 8 bases at V and 9 bases at J, with 20 bases in the middle. CDR3 DNA sequence: TGTGCCAGCGTCCAAGCACGGCAGGGCGGTGAGCAGTTCTTC. The encoded protein is CASVQARQGGEQFF.

The rearrangement joins TRBV7-2 to TRBJ1-2, with D possibly being TRBD1 (5 bases). Germline V gene sequence: CDR1 SGHTA, CDR2 FQGNSA. The CDR3 contains 14 residues. Between the trimmed V and J ends, which lost 7 bases and 4 bases, there was a span of 16 bases. The DNA of the CDR3 is TGTGCCAGCACGGCAAGCAGGGAAGTCTATGGCTACACCTTC. It translates to CASTASREVYGYTF.

V usage is TRBV24-1 and J usage is TRBJ1-2; no clear D. V shed 3 bases and J shed 8 bases, with 12 bases lying between them. The CDR3 sequence is 13 residues long. Per germline, CDR1 KGHDR and CDR2 SFDVKD. In DNA, the CDR3 is TGTGCCACCAGTGATCCTCAGGCTCGGGGCTACACCTTC. This sequence encodes CATSDPQARGYTF.

As regards this clone: This specimen includes other DNA sequences encoding the same CDR3. The V gene is TRBV7-2, the J gene TRBJ2-7; TRBD1 matches 8 bases. Germline-derived CDR1 and CDR2 are SGHTA and FQGNSA. This CDR3 is built from 14 residues. The junction had 0 bases not matched to a gene; V was cut back by 1 base and J by 1 base. DNA for the CDR3: TGTGCCAGCAGCTTAGGGACAGGGTCCTACGAGCAGTACGTC. This gives the protein CASSLGTGSYEQYV.

This chain uses TRBV5-1 with TRBJ1-2; the match to TRBD1 covers 8 bases. CDR3 length: 15 residues. Germline values: CDR1 SGHRS, CDR2 YFSETQ. The trim removed 7 bases at V and 3 bases at J, leaving 11 bases unmatched. CDR3 sequence: CASGHLDREDYGYTF. DNA for the CDR3: TGCGCCAGCGGACACCTGGACAGGGAAGACTATGGCTACACCTTC.

The V call is TRBV11-2, the J call TRBJ1-2; possibly TRBD1 for D (6 bases). Germline V lookup: CDR1 SGHAT, CDR2 FQNNGV. The CDR3 extends over 14 amino acids. Trimming pared 5 bases from V and 8 bases from J, leaving 18 bases between. CDR3: CASSLRQDLYGYTF. CDR3 bases: TGTGCCAGCAGCCTGCGACAGGACTTGTACGGCTACACCTTC.

J is TRBJ2-4 and V is TRBV7-2, with 8 bases fitting TRBD1. The CDR3 covers 14 residues. Germline lookup yields CDR1 SGHTA and CDR2 FQGNSA. Trimming cost V 1 base and J 9 bases; bases outside gene matches: 5. CDR3 nucleotide sequence: TGTGCCAGCAGCTTAGGAGGGACAGGCAGCATTCAGTACTTC. Its protein product is CASSLGGTGSIQYF.

The CDR3 sequence: CASSPRDRGNTGELFF. The CDR3 DNA follows: TGTGCCAGCAGCCCCAGGGACAGGGGAAACACCGGGGAGCTGTTTTTT. The V gene is TRBV4-2, the J gene TRBJ2-2; the match to TRBD1 covers 10 bases. Per germline, CDR1 LGHNA and CDR2 YNFKEQ. This CDR3 region has 16 residues. V was pared by 4 bases and J by 2 bases, with 4 bases of the junction left unmatched.

J is TRBJ2-2 and V is TRBV9, with 10 bases aligning to TRBD1. V shed 3 bases, J shed 5 bases, and the junction held 4 bases outside the gene matches. The CDR3 is 15 amino acids. CDR1 is SGDLS and CDR2 is YYNGEE in the germline V gene. The CDR3 DNA follows: TGTGCCAGCAGCGCGCCGGGACAGGGGACCGGGGAGCTGTTTTTT. This encodes CASSAPGQGTGELFF.

J is TRBJ1-6 and V is TRBV20-1, with D possibly TRBD1 on 6 matching bases. The CDR3 sequence is 13 residues long. Germline CDR1 and CDR2: DFQATT and SNEGSKA (reference sequence). V lost 3 bases, J lost 7 bases, and 10 bases lay in between. The CDR3 loop reads CSASRQGNSPLHF. CDR3 bases: TGCAGTGCTAGTCGGCAGGGGAATTCACCCCTCCACTTT.

The chain uses TRBV3-1 (or the pseudogene TRBV3-2) and TRBJ2-7; perhaps TRBD2 as D (6 bases). V was shortened by 4 bases and J by 0 bases, with 10 bases between the two germline ends. The CDR3 has 14 amino acids. Germline V gene lookup returns CDR1 LGHDT and CDR2 YNNKEL (reference sequence). This CDR3 reads CASSRWGDSYEQYF. CDR3 DNA sequence: TGTGCCAGCAGCCGTTGGGGGGACTCCTACGAGCAGTACTTC.

The rearrangement uses TRBV3-1 (or the pseudogene TRBV3-2) and TRBJ2-1, with 9 nucleotides matching TRBD2. The V gene end was trimmed by 8 bases and the J gene end by 4 bases; junction bases not matched to a gene: 12. The CDR3 covers 16 residues. CDR1 LGHDT and CDR2 YNNKEL come from the germline V gene (reference sequence). The CDR3 sequence is CASRKATSGKYNEQFF. CDR3 nucleotide sequence: TGTGCCAGCCGGAAGGCGACTAGCGGTAAATACAATGAGCAGTTCTTC.

The V call is TRBV9, the J call TRBJ1-2; D call uncertain. The CDR3 totals 13 residues. V shed 0 bases and J shed 5 bases, with 8 bases lying between them. Looked up from germline, CDR1 is SGDLS and CDR2 is YYNGEE. The CDR3: CASSVAGTYGYTF. The DNA of the CDR3 is TGTGCCAGCAGCGTAGCGGGAACATATGGCTACACCTTC.

This chain links TRBV19 with TRBJ2-1, with 10 bases identical to TRBD2. Trimming removed 5 bases from V and 7 bases from J; junction bases left unmatched: 20. CDR3 size: 19 residues. CDR1 and CDR2 (germline): LNHDA, SQIVND (reference sequence). The chain's CDR3 is CASSFRAAGGPDFSNEQFF. The CDR3, as DNA: TGTGCCAGTAGTTTCCGCGCAGCGGGAGGGCCGGACTTCTCTAATGAGCAGTTCTTC.

V and J are TRBV11-3 and TRBJ1-2; no clear D gene. V shed 0 bases and J shed 7 bases, with 9 bases lying between them. Germline V gene lookup returns CDR1 SGHNT and CDR2 YENEEA. This CDR3 has 13 residues. The DNA of the CDR3 is TGTGCCAGCAGCTTAGACGGGAAGAGTGGCTACACCTTC. Translated, it gives CASSLDGKSGYTF.

The chain employs TRBV27 and TRBJ1-6, with 7 bases matching TRBD1. The CDR3 spans 15 residues. V shed 4 bases, J shed 2 bases, and the junction held 2 bases outside the gene matches. CDR1 is MNHEY and CDR2 is SMNVEV in the germline V gene (reference sequence). This chain's CDR3 is CASSYRGAYNSPLHF. The CDR3 nucleotides are TGTGCCAGCAGTTACAGGGGTGCCTATAATTCACCCCTCCACTTT.

The chain combines TRBV7-6 with TRBJ1-1; 9 positions match TRBD1. CDR1 is SGHVS, CDR2 FNYEAQ, per germline. V shed 5 bases and J 1 base; nucleotides not matched to a gene: 2. The CDR3 extends over 14 amino acids. The CDR3 bases are TGTGCCAGCAGCACGGGACAGGGGAACACTGAAGCTTTCTTT. Translated: CASSTGQGNTEAFF.

V is TRBV29-1 and J is TRBJ2-3; a possible D gene is TRBD2 (6 bases). The CDR3 has 15 amino acids. From germline, CDR1 is SQVTM and CDR2 ANQGSEA. Trimming shortened V by 0 bases and J by 2 bases, and 12 bases separated the two germline ends. CDR3 nucleotides: TGCAGCGTTGAAGAACCGCGGGGCCACACAGATACGCAGTATTTT. Protein product: CSVEEPRGHTDTQYF.

This chain joins TRBV28 and TRBJ1-4, with 7 positions matching TRBD1. The CDR3 sequence is 14 residues long. The V segment lost 4 bases and the J segment 8 bases; nucleotides outside the gene matches: 7. Germline V gene data show CDR1 as MDHEN and CDR2 as SYDVKM. The CDR3 is CASSSDRVSEKLFF. The CDR3 DNA reads as TGTGCCAGCAGTTCCGACAGGGTGAGCGAAAAACTGTTTTTT.

This sequence joins TRBV18 and TRBJ2-7; 11 bases map to TRBD2. Germline CDR1 KGHSH, CDR2 LQKENI. V was clipped by 4 bases and J by 2 bases; unmatched bases: 4. CDR3 length: 15 residues. CDR3: CASSRTSGRPYEQYV. The CDR3 nucleotides are TGTGCCAGCTCACGGACTAGCGGGCGGCCCTACGAGCAGTACGTC.